One and the same sample provided the 26 T cell receptor beta chains below, sequenced in a study of T cell repertoires in cytomegalovirus infection (dated by TCRdb to the late 2010s). According to the study, the label for this sample's treatment or condition signals: in vitro stimulation with specific CMV peptide epitopes to enrich CMV-specific T cells. Their target antigens are unknown. The sequencing machine was an Illumina HiSeq 1500. TCRdb redid the processing of the public reads, applying fastp at Q25 and MiXCR, and retained in-frame beta chains. One record per CDR3 amino acid sequence lists the most common genes and DNA. The sample yields hundreds of thousands of distinct CDR3 sequences; approximately 32% were counted once. The ten largest clones capture 9.5% to 15% of the sample. Source: cultured CD8+ T cells from PBMCs, taken from culture after CMV antigen stimulation. The receptor source for this set is a human donor in good health (CMV status not recorded). Some clones in this sample may be carry-over from other donors' samples.

This chain links TRBV4-1 with TRBJ1-3, with 9 bases lining up with TRBD1. With 0 bases clipped from V and 2 bases from J, the junction kept 2 bases outside the gene matches. The CDR3 length is 16 residues. CDR1 and CDR2 (germline): MGHRA, YSYEKL. This CDR3 reads CASSQEGQGTGNTIYF. In nucleotides, the CDR3 is TGCGCCAGCAGCCAAGAGGGACAGGGCACTGGAAACACCATATATTTT.

There are a few counts of this clonotype. The chain is built from TRBV27 and TRBJ2-7; TRBD1 matches at 7 bases. Germline-derived CDR1 and CDR2 are MNHEY and SMNVEV (reference sequence). CDR3 length equals 14 residues. The trim removed 5 bases at V and 3 bases at J, leaving 7 bases unmatched. The CDR3 spells CASSPTGVLYEQYV. The CDR3 nucleotides read TGTGCCAGCAGTCCCACAGGGGTTCTCTACGAGCAGTACGTC.

The sample holds many counts of this clonotype. The chain links TRBV6-5 to TRBJ1-1; 11 bases fit TRBD1. Unmatched junction bases numbered 4, after V lost 1 base and J lost 6 bases. There are 15 residues in the CDR3. CDR1 and CDR2 (germline): MNHEY, SVGAGI. CDR3 sequence (DNA): TGTGCCAGCAGTTACTATCCGGGACAGGGGGCTGAAGCTTTCTTT. This encodes CASSYYPGQGAEAFF.

About this clonotype itself: This is likely a read error, given that the CDR3 carries no conserved phenylalanine or tryptophan at its end. The V and J genes are TRBV10-3 and TRBJ2-3; D is perhaps TRBD2 (5 bases). The V end lost 1 base, the J end lost 6 bases, and 20 bases lay between the germline ends. Looked up from germline, CDR1 is ENHRY and CDR2 is SYGVKD. There are 17 residues in the CDR3. In nucleotides, the CDR3 is TGTGCCATCAGTGAGTTTAGCGACGCCACAAGGCAGGATACGCAGTATTCT. Its translation is CAISEFSDATRQDTQYS.

The table lists this clonotype with a few counts. This chain connects TRBV6-1 to TRBJ2-1, with D uncertain. V shed 4 bases and J shed 2 bases, with 12 bases lying between them. Germline-derived CDR1 and CDR2 are MNHNS and SASEGT. This CDR3 comprises 15 residues. In nucleotides, the CDR3 is TGTGCCAGCAGTGTCCCCCGGGTCCCCTACAATGAGCAGTTCTTC. It specifies CASSVPRVPYNEQFF.

This clonotype appeared a few times. The DNA for the CDR3 is TGTGCCAGCAGTGAAGCGAGTTGGGGGCACTTCTTTAGCTCTGGGGCCAACGTCCTGACTTTC. Amino acid sequence: CASSEASWGHFFSSGANVLTF. The V and J genes are TRBV6-1 and TRBJ2-6; maybe TRBD1 (6 bases). Germline V gene data show CDR1 as MNHNS and CDR2 as SASEGT. This CDR3 spans 21 amino acids. Trimming removed 0 bases at V and 0 bases at J, with 21 bases between.

This clonotype was detected ten times or more. V is TRBV7-6 and J is TRBJ1-4; possible D gene TRBD1, 5 bases. Germline V gives CDR1 SGHVS, CDR2 FNYEAQ. The ends were cut back, 5 bases at V and 3 bases at J, with 13 bases in the middle. This CDR3 spans 15 amino acids. The DNA for the CDR3 is TGTGCCAGCAGCCCAGGGTATCGGGCTAATGAAAAACTGTTTTTT. It is translated as CASSPGYRANEKLFF. Looking up the rest from reference TRBV7-6 and TRBJ1-4 gives the full variable domain: GAGVSQSPRYKVTKRGQDVALRCDPISGHVSLYWYRQALGQGPEFLTYFNYEAQQDKSGLPNDRFSAERPEGSISTLTIQRTEQRDSAMYRCASSPGYRANEKLFFGSGTQLSVL.

The chain couples TRBV28 to TRBJ1-6; 7 nucleotides agree with TRBD1. Germline CDR1 and CDR2: MDHEN and SYDVKM. Losses at the gene ends were 6 bases for V and 10 bases for J; bases not matched to a gene: 12. The CDR3 sequence is 15 residues long. As DNA, the CDR3 is TGTGCCAGCAGCATCAGACAGGGAAAGGGCTCACCCCTCCACTTT. Its translation is CASSIRQGKGSPLHF.

J is TRBJ1-1 and V is TRBV9; D uncertain. The CDR3 has 13 residues. The germline V gene encodes CDR1 SGDLS and CDR2 YYNGEE. V dropped 2 bases and J dropped 8 bases, with 13 bases sitting between them. The CDR3 sequence is CASSVGLSREAFF. DNA for the CDR3: TGTGCCAGCAGCGTCGGCCTCTCTAGGGAAGCTTTCTTT.

This clonotype was seen many times. The gene calls are TRBV7-2 and TRBJ1-2; the D gene is possibly TRBD1 (5 bases). The ends were cut back, 7 bases at V and 6 bases at J, with 9 bases in the middle. There are 11 residues in the CDR3. The V gene's germline CDR1 is SGHTA and CDR2 FQGNSA. DNA for the CDR3: TGTGCCAGCATCGGGACTCATGGCTACACCTTC. Translating gives CASIGTHGYTF.

This clonotype was seen many times. V and J are TRBV28 and TRBJ2-2; D is uncertain. The CDR3 runs to 13 residues. Germline V gene sequence: CDR1 MDHEN, CDR2 SYDVKM. V was clipped by 5 bases and J by 2 bases, with 6 bases between them. Written as DNA, the CDR3 is TGTGCCAGCAGTCAATCAAACACCGGGGAGCTGTTTTTT. It is translated as CASSQSNTGELFF.

This clonotype was found once. An end of the junction does not agree with germline; a read error may underlie this. V is TRBV12-3 or TRBV12-4 and J is TRBJ2-7; 10 bases agree with TRBD1. The CDR3 loop spans 14 amino acids. The CDR3 region has the DNA TGTGCCTGCAGTTTAGACAGGGGGCGCTCCGAGCAGTACTTC. Protein product: CACSLDRGRSEQYF.

In nucleotides, the CDR3 is TGTGCCAGCAGCCTGCTTAGGACAGGACGGTTGGAGACCCAGTACTTC. Its protein product is CASSLLRTGRLETQYF. V and J are TRBV7-9 and TRBJ2-5, with TRBD1 matching over 7 bases. This CDR3 has 16 amino acids. The germline V gene encodes CDR1 SEHNR and CDR2 FQNEAQ (reference sequence). V was pared by 5 bases and J by 5 bases, with 14 bases of the junction left unmatched.

This rearrangement joins TRBV27 to TRBJ1-2; D gene uncertain. This CDR3 spans 13 amino acids. The ends were cut back, 4 bases at V and 5 bases at J, with 11 bases in the middle. The germline V gene has CDR1 MNHEY and CDR2 SMNVEV (reference sequence). The CDR3 DNA reads as TGTGCCAGCAGTTATAGTCCTACTTATGGCTACACCTTC. It is translated as CASSYSPTYGYTF.

Only a few counts were recorded for this clonotype. The chain carries TRBV27 and TRBJ2-7; 9 bases are shared with TRBD2. V dropped 5 bases and J dropped 7; count of bases not matched to a gene: 6. The CDR3 loop spans 13 amino acids. In germline, CDR1 is MNHEY, CDR2 SMNVEV (reference sequence). The CDR3 DNA sequence: TGTGCCAGCAGTCGCGGGGGGGCGTGGGAGCAGTACTTC. This gives the protein CASSRGGAWEQYF.

The chain carries TRBV19 and TRBJ1-5; possibly TRBD1 for D (5 bases). The CDR3 totals 15 residues. Germline V gene data show CDR1 as LNHDA and CDR2 as SQIVND (reference sequence). The V gene lost 6 bases and the J gene lost 5 bases, with 17 bases spanning the gap. The CDR3 reads CASSQIRDRDQPQHF. DNA of the CDR3: TGTGCCAGTAGCCAGATTCGGGACCGGGATCAGCCCCAGCATTTT.

The rearrangement links TRBV27 to TRBJ1-1; 8 bases are a match to TRBD1. From germline, CDR1 is MNHEY and CDR2 SMNVEV (reference sequence). V was pared by 3 bases and J by 4 bases, with 7 bases of the junction left unmatched. There are 15 residues in the CDR3. The CDR3 sequence: CASSFRGLGSTEAFF. Written as DNA, the CDR3 is TGTGCCAGCAGTTTCAGGGGGCTAGGGAGCACTGAAGCTTTCTTT.

This clonotype was seen only a few times. The chain is built from TRBV19 and TRBJ2-2, with TRBD1 identical over 7 bases. Unmatched junction bases numbered 6, after V lost 3 bases and J lost 2 bases. The CDR3 has 16 amino acids. The germline CDR1 and CDR2 sequences are LNHDA and SQIVND (reference sequence). CDR3 coding DNA: TGTGCCAGTAGTATCCCCGGGACAGTTAACACCGGGGAGCTGTTTTTT. Translating it yields CASSIPGTVNTGELFF.

In regard to this clonotype: One end of the junction is discordant with germline, which a read error may explain. The chain's CDR3 is CTSSDTDRRDTEAFF. The CDR3 DNA sequence: TGTACCAGCAGCGATACGGACAGGCGGGACACTGAAGCTTTCTTT. The V and J genes are TRBV5-4 and TRBJ1-1; 7 nucleotides line up with TRBD1. The V gene's germline CDR1 is SGHNT and CDR2 YYREEE (reference sequence). This CDR3 has 15 amino acids.

This chain joins TRBV2 and TRBJ2-7; TRBD1 aligns across 9 bases. Looked up from germline, CDR1 is SNHLY and CDR2 is FYNNEI. The CDR3 runs 17 residues. J lost 4 bases, V lost 4 bases, and 14 bases had no gene match. CDR3 coding DNA: TGTGCCAGCAGTGTAACCGGGACAGGGCGGAGAGATTACGAGCAGTACGTC. Its translation: CASSVTGTGRRDYEQYV.

This clonotype was seen a few times. This sequence joins TRBV27 and TRBJ2-5; TRBD2 matches 8 bases. Germline loops: CDR1 MNHEY, CDR2 SMNVEV (reference sequence). V gave up 3 bases and J gave up 4 bases; unmatched junction bases: 7. The CDR3 covers 15 residues. CDR3 DNA sequence: TGTGCCAGCAGTTTTCGGGGGGGGCGCGTAGAGACCCAGTACTTC. Amino acid sequence: CASSFRGGRVETQYF.

V and J are TRBV20-1 and TRBJ2-7, with 12 bases aligning to TRBD2. With V trimmed by 1 base and J by 7 bases, 8 bases remained unmatched. This CDR3 is 15 amino acids long. Germline CDR1 is DFQATT and CDR2 is SNEGSKA (reference sequence). The CDR3 reads CSARVPSGGAREQYV. The CDR3 DNA sequence: TGCAGTGCTAGAGTTCCTAGCGGGGGGGCCCGAGAGCAGTACGTC.

The chain couples TRBV11-2 to TRBJ2-4, with 8 positions matching TRBD2. V gave up 5 bases and J gave up 8 bases; unmatched junction bases: 5. This CDR3 region has 13 residues. CDR1 and CDR2 from the germline V gene are SGHAT and FQNNGV. CDR3 protein: CASSPSGPHIQYF. The CDR3 DNA is TGTGCCAGCAGCCCTAGCGGGCCCCACATTCAGTACTTC. Full variable domain (remainder filled in from reference TRBV11-2 and TRBJ2-4): EAGVAQSPRYKIIEKRQSVAFWCNPISGHATLYWYQQILGQGPKLLIQFQNNGVVDDSQLPKDRFSAERLKGVDSTLKIQPAKLEDSAVYLCASSPSGPHIQYFGAGTRLSVL.

This rearrangement joins TRBV10-3 to TRBJ2-3, with TRBD2 matching 12 bases. This CDR3 region has 15 residues. V lost 4 bases, J lost 5 bases, and 4 bases stayed unmatched. Looked up from germline, CDR1 is ENHRY and CDR2 is SYGVKD. CDR3 region: CAISASGGARDTQYF. CDR3 DNA: TGTGCCATCAGTGCTAGCGGGGGGGCGCGAGATACGCAGTATTTT.

V usage is TRBV27 and J usage is TRBJ2-1; TRBD2 is a possible D gene (5 bases). Trimming stripped 5 bases from V and 5 bases from J, with 10 bases between. CDR3 length: 13 amino acids. Germline CDR1 reads MNHEY; CDR2 reads SMNVEV (reference sequence). The CDR3 loop reads CASSTGINNEQFF. The CDR3 region has the DNA TGTGCCAGCAGTACCGGGATAAACAATGAGCAGTTCTTC.

The rearrangement joins TRBV4-3 to TRBJ2-1, with 8 nucleotides matching TRBD2. This CDR3 spans 19 amino acids. V was clipped by 0 bases and J by 5 bases; unmatched bases: 15. Germline CDR1 is LGHNA and CDR2 is YSLEER. CDR3 sequence reads: CASSQESWVWRGVNNEQFF. CDR3 nucleotide sequence: TGCGCCAGCAGCCAAGAATCTTGGGTGTGGCGGGGGGTAAACAATGAGCAGTTCTTC.